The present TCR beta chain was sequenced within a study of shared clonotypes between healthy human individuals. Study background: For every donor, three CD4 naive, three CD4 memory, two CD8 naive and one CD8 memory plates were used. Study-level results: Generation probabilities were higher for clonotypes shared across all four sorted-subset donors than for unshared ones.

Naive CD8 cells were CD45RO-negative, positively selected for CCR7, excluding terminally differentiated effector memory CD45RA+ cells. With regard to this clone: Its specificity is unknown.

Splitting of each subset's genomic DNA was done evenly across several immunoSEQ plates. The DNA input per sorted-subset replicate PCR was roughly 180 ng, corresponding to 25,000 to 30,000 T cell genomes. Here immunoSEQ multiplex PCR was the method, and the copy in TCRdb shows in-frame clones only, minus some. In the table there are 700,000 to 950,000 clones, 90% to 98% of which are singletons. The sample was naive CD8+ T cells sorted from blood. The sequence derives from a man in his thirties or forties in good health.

The CDR3 protein is CASSEARDFRETQYF. The CDR3 DNA reads as TGTGCCAGCAGTGAAGCTCGGGACTTTCGGGAGACCCAGTACTTC. V usage is TRBV2 and J usage is TRBJ2-5; D perhaps matches TRBD2 (6 bases). Looked up from germline, CDR1 is SNHLY and CDR2 is FYNNEI. The CDR3 has 15 amino acids. Trimming pared 0 bases from V and 5 bases from J, leaving 13 bases between. Together with reference TRBV2 and TRBJ2-5, the CDR3 gives the full variable domain: EPEVTQTPSHQVTQMGQEVILRCVPISNHLYFYWYRQILGQKVEFLVSFYNNEISEKSEIFDDQFSVERPDGSNFTLKIRSTKLEDSAMYFCASSEARDFRETQYFGPGTRLLVL.